One sample yielded the 13 T cell receptor beta chains listed below, sequenced in a study of blood T cell repertoires in COVID-19. Assay used: immunoSEQ multiplex PCR; TCRdb lists only in-frame clones, some missing. The table lists 150,000 to 180,000 clones, about 90% of them singletons. The material sequenced was peripheral blood. Receptors were obtained from a man aged 50-59 years with acute or convalescent COVID-19.

This sequence joins TRBV15 and TRBJ1-6, with no clear D. CDR3 length: 18 residues. The germline V and J ends were trimmed by 0 bases and 0 bases, with 12 bases remaining between them. Germline V CDR1 and CDR2: LNHNV, YYDKDF (reference sequence). This CDR3 is CATSRDAGQSSYNSPLHF. DNA for the CDR3: TGTGCCACCAGCAGAGATGCGGGTCAAAGCTCCTATAATTCACCCCTCCACTTT.

This clone was counted only a few times. V usage is TRBV3-1 (or the pseudogene TRBV3-2) and J usage is TRBJ1-3; tentatively, D is TRBD1 (6 bases). Germline V gene sequence: CDR1 LGHDT, CDR2 YNNKEL (reference sequence). The V and J ends lost 5 bases and 0 bases respectively, with 14 bases between them. The length of the CDR3 is 16 residues. CDR3 nucleotides: TGTGCCAGCAGCGGACTAGACAGGAGCTCTGGAAACACCATATATTTT. Encoded protein: CASSGLDRSSGNTIYF.

The chain links TRBV11-2 to TRBJ2-2; weak D call: TRBD1 (6 bases). Germline V gene sequence: CDR1 SGHAT, CDR2 FQNNGV. V was trimmed by 3 bases and J by 7 bases, leaving 12 bases between them. The CDR3 extends over 14 amino acids. For the CDR3, the DNA is TGTGCCAGCAGCTTCGACAGGTCCTACGGGGAGCTGTTTTTT. It yields the protein CASSFDRSYGELFF.

This rearrangement joins TRBV19 to TRBJ2-4; D gene ambiguous. Trimming left V 4 bases short and J 0 bases short, with 10 bases between. The CDR3 covers 15 residues. Looked up from germline, CDR1 is LNHDA and CDR2 is SQIVND (reference sequence). The CDR3: CASSTWRLAKNIQYF. As DNA, the CDR3 is TGTGCCAGTAGTACTTGGCGGCTAGCCAAAAACATTCAGTACTTC.

V usage is TRBV9 and J usage is TRBJ2-2; D uncertain. The CDR3 extends over 14 amino acids. CDR1 is SGDLS and CDR2 is YYNGEE in the germline V gene. V was pared by 3 bases and J by 2 bases, with 8 bases between. The CDR3 loop is CASSASANTGELFF. DNA for the CDR3: TGTGCCAGCAGCGCCAGCGCTAACACCGGGGAGCTGTTTTTT.

The rearrangement links TRBV30 to TRBJ2-2; 11 bases fit TRBD2. The germline V gene has CDR1 GTSNPN and CDR2 SVGIG (reference sequence). The CDR3 runs to 19 residues. V shed 0 bases, J shed 0 bases, and the junction held 9 bases outside the gene matches. The CDR3 is CAWSVWVAGGPSNTGELFF. CDR3 DNA sequence: TGTGCCTGGAGTGTATGGGTAGCGGGAGGGCCCTCGAACACCGGGGAGCTGTTTTTT.

This chain uses TRBV27 with TRBJ2-7; 9 nucleotides agree with TRBD1. The CDR3 consists of 14 residues. V was clipped by 6 bases and J by 4 bases; unmatched bases: 7. Looked up from germline, CDR1 is MNHEY and CDR2 is SMNVEV (reference sequence). The CDR3: CASRVGQGRYEQYF. The CDR3 coding sequence is TGTGCCAGCAGGGTGGGACAGGGAAGGTACGAGCAGTACTTC.

The CDR3 DNA follows: TGTGCCAGCAGCCAAAGACAGGGGTCCTACGAGCAGTACTTC. It yields the protein CASSQRQGSYEQYF. The gene calls are TRBV7-9 and TRBJ2-7, with 8 nucleotides matching TRBD1. Trimming removed 5 bases from V and 1 base from J; junction bases left unmatched: 4. The CDR3 totals 14 residues. Germline V gives CDR1 SEHNR, CDR2 FQNEAQ (reference sequence). Filled out from reference TRBV7-9 and TRBJ2-7, the complete variable domain reads DTGVSQNPRHKITKRGQNVTFRCDPISEHNRLYWYRQTLGQGPEFLTYFQNEAQLEKSRLLSDRFSAERPKGSFSTLEIQRTEQGDSAMYLCASSQRQGSYEQYFGPGTRLTVT.

The chain links TRBV28 to TRBJ2-1, with 11 bases matching TRBD1. The V and J ends lost 5 bases and 14 bases, in that order; junction bases with no gene match: 20. Per germline, CDR1 MDHEN and CDR2 SYDVKM. The CDR3 totals 17 residues. CDR3 DNA sequence: TGTGCCAGCAGTCCCGAAAGGACAGGGGGCCTCCCCCGGGGGGAGTTCTTC. Residues: CASSPERTGGLPRGEFF.

The rearrangement links TRBV6-5 to TRBJ1-5; D is uncertain. From germline, CDR1 is MNHEY and CDR2 SVGAGI. The CDR3 covers 15 residues. V lost 5 bases to trimming and J lost 5 bases, with 16 bases between them. The CDR3 sequence is CASSLSRLDHQPQHF. As DNA, the CDR3 is TGTGCCAGCAGTCTAAGTAGACTTGACCATCAGCCCCAGCATTTT.

A single count supports this clone. This sequence joins TRBV4-3 and TRBJ1-6; 11 positions agree with TRBD1. The CDR3 is 15 amino acids. Looked up from germline, CDR1 is LGHNA and CDR2 is YSLEER. With V trimmed by 4 bases and J by 10 bases, 6 bases remained unmatched. The DNA for the CDR3 is TGCGCCAGCAGCCGTGGGACAGGGGGTTCGTCACCCCTCCACTTT. It codes for CASSRGTGGSSPLHF.

The rearrangement joins TRBV3-1 (or the pseudogene TRBV3-2) to TRBJ2-1, with TRBD1 as a possible D gene (6 bases). Germline loops: CDR1 LGHDT, CDR2 YNNKEL (reference sequence). The length of the CDR3 is 15 residues. V lost 0 bases to trimming and J lost 1 base, with 7 bases between them. The CDR3 DNA follows: TGTGCCAGCAGCCAAGATACAGGGTCCTACAATGAGCAGTTCTTC. It translates to CASSQDTGSYNEQFF.

The chain has TRBV5-1 and TRBJ2-3, with 7 bases fitting TRBD2. The CDR3 has 13 residues. Germline V CDR1 and CDR2: SGHRS, YFSETQ. With 8 bases clipped from V and 0 bases from J, the junction kept 3 bases outside the gene matches. CDR3 amino acids: CASGDYSTDTQYF. The CDR3 bases are TGCGCCAGTGGGGACTACAGCACAGATACGCAGTATTTT.